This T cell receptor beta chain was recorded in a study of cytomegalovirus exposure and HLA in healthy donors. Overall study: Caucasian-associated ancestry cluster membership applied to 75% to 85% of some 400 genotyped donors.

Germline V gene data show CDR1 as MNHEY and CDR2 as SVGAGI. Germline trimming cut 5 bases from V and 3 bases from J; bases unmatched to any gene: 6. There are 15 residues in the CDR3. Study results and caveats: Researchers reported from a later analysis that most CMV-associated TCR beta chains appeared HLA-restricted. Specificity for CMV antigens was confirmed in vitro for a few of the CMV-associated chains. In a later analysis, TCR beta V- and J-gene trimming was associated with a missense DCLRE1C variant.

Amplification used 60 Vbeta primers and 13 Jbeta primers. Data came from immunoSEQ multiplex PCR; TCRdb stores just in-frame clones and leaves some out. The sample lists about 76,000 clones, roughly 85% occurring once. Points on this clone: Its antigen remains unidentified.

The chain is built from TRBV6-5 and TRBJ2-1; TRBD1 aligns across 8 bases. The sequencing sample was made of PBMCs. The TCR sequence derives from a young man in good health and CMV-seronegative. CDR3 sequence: CASSRSTGDYNEQFF. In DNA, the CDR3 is TGTGCCAGCAGTCGATCGACAGGGGACTACAATGAGCAGTTCTTC.